These T cell receptor beta chains were read from a single sample in a study of T-cell reconstitution after alpha-beta-depleted transplantation in children. TCRdb called the PCR reads again in MiXCR, with one record for every CDR3 protein. The sample carries hundreds of thousands of distinct CDR3 sequences, 30% to 35% recorded once. Sequenced here: PBMCs from the stem cell graft donor, sampled from the stem cell graft. All receptors derive from a human donor who donated a stem cell graft to a child with aplastic anemia. CDR3s include the opening cysteine and the closing phenylalanine or tryptophan. A D gene is named only where the DNA matches it firmly. Size values are once, few and many counts, or a class for expanded clones, and some rows have none.

abundance: -
j_gene: TRBJ1-2
v_gene: TRBV5-1
d_gene: -
CDR3nt: TGCGCCAGCAGCTTGTGGGGGGGCGCATCTGGCTACACCTTC
CDR3aa: CASSLWGGASGYTF

abundance: -
j_gene: TRBJ2-2
v_gene: TRBV20-1
d_gene: TRBD1
CDR3nt: TGCAGTGCAGAAGGGACAGGGGGATCGGCCGGGGAGCTGTTTTTT
CDR3aa: CSAEGTGGSAGELFF

abundance: -
j_gene: TRBJ1-2
v_gene: TRBV5-6
d_gene: TRBD1
CDR3nt: TGTGCCAGCAGCCCGAAGTACGGGACAGGGGGCTATGGCTACACCTTC
CDR3aa: CASSPKYGTGGYGYTF

abundance: few
j_gene: TRBJ2-5
v_gene: TRBV20-1
d_gene: -
CDR3nt: TGCAGTGCTAGGGCCTACGCAGGGGAGACCCAGTACTTC
CDR3aa: CSARAYAGETQYF

abundance: -
j_gene: TRBJ1-4
v_gene: TRBV29-1
d_gene: TRBD1
CDR3nt: TGCAGCGTTGAAGATCCCGACAGGGGCTACCTGTTTTTT
CDR3aa: CSVEDPDRGYLFF

abundance: few
j_gene: TRBJ2-1
v_gene: TRBV27
d_gene: TRBD2
CDR3nt: TGTGCCAGCAGTTTACTAGCGGGGTTCAATGAGCAGTTCTTC
CDR3aa: CASSLLAGFNEQFF

abundance: few
j_gene: TRBJ1-2
v_gene: TRBV9
d_gene: -
CDR3nt: TGTGCCAGCAGCGCATCAAGTTCATCGGGCTATGGCTACACCTTC
CDR3aa: CASSASSSSGYGYTF

abundance: many
j_gene: TRBJ2-3
v_gene: TRBV29-1
d_gene: TRBD2
CDR3nt: TGCAGCGTTGGAGTAGCGGGAGTGGGCACAGATACGCAGTATTTT
CDR3aa: CSVGVAGVGTDTQYF

abundance: once
j_gene: TRBJ1-2
v_gene: TRBV19
d_gene: -
CDR3nt: TGTGCCAGTAGTGATCAGGGATCCGACTATGGCTACACCTTC
CDR3aa: CASSDQGSDYGYTF

abundance: few
j_gene: TRBJ2-1
v_gene: TRBV5-1
d_gene: TRBD2
CDR3nt: TGCGCCAGCAATAGCCGGGCGGGAGGGCCGAGCTCCTACAATGAGCAGTTCTTC
CDR3aa: CASNSRAGGPSSYNEQFF

abundance: -
j_gene: TRBJ2-3
v_gene: TRBV5-1
d_gene: TRBD2
CDR3nt: TGCGCCAGCAGCTTGGCCTTGGCTAGCGGGAGTGTAGCAGATACGCAGTATTTT
CDR3aa: CASSLALASGSVADTQYF

abundance: -
j_gene: TRBJ2-2
v_gene: TRBV9
d_gene: -
CDR3nt: TGTGCCAGCAGCATTCACCTAGATGCCGGGGAGCTGTTTTTT
CDR3aa: CASSIHLDAGELFF

abundance: -
j_gene: TRBJ1-4
v_gene: TRBV7-9
d_gene: TRBD1
CDR3nt: TGTGCCAGCAGCTGGACAGGGGTCGGTGAAAAACTGTTTTTT
CDR3aa: CASSWTGVGEKLFF

abundance: -
j_gene: TRBJ2-5
v_gene: TRBV20-1
d_gene: TRBD2
CDR3nt: TGCAGTGTTACTAGCGGGAGCGGGTGGGAGACCCAGTACTTC
CDR3aa: CSVTSGSGWETQYF

abundance: -
j_gene: TRBJ1-6
v_gene: TRBV12-3/TRBV12-4
d_gene: TRBD1
CDR3nt: TGTGCCAGCAGAAACCAGGGGGCCCCCCTCCACTTT
CDR3aa: CASRNQGAPLHF

abundance: few
j_gene: TRBJ1-1
v_gene: TRBV5-1
d_gene: -
CDR3nt: TGCGCCAGCAGCTTGAGTAAGACAGTCCCCAACACTGAAGCTTTCTTT
CDR3aa: CASSLSKTVPNTEAFF

abundance: few
j_gene: TRBJ2-1
v_gene: TRBV7-2
d_gene: -
CDR3nt: TGTGCCAGCAGCTTAGCAGGCGGAGCAGTCTACAATGAGCAGTTCTTC
CDR3aa: CASSLAGGAVYNEQFF

abundance: few
j_gene: TRBJ2-1
v_gene: TRBV12-3/TRBV12-4
d_gene: -
CDR3nt: TGTGCCAGCACCCGAAGGGGTTGGGGTTACAATGAGCAGTTCTTC
CDR3aa: CASTRRGWGYNEQFF

abundance: -
j_gene: TRBJ1-1
v_gene: TRBV12-3/TRBV12-4
d_gene: TRBD1
CDR3nt: TGTGCCAGCAGCCAGTCGACAGGGGTTGAAGCTTTCTTT
CDR3aa: CASSQSTGVEAFF

abundance: few
j_gene: TRBJ2-5
v_gene: TRBV5-8
d_gene: -
CDR3nt: TGTGCCAGCAGCTTGGAGGGCAGGCAATACCAGTACTTC
CDR3aa: CASSLEGRQYQYF

abundance: -
j_gene: TRBJ1-1
v_gene: TRBV18
d_gene: -
CDR3nt: TGTGCCAGCTCACCACTCCGAGAATCGGCTTTCTTT
CDR3aa: CASSPLRESAFF

abundance: few
j_gene: TRBJ2-1
v_gene: TRBV7-2
d_gene: -
CDR3nt: TGTGCCAGCAGCACTCCCTGGGGGGAGCAGTTCTTC
CDR3aa: CASSTPWGEQFF

abundance: -
j_gene: TRBJ2-7
v_gene: TRBV6-2/TRBV6-3
d_gene: TRBD2
CDR3nt: TGTGCCAGCAGTTTAAGGCTCCCGGGAGGCGTATCCTACGAGCAGTACTTC
CDR3aa: CASSLRLPGGVSYEQYF

abundance: few
j_gene: TRBJ2-4
v_gene: TRBV6-6
d_gene: TRBD1
CDR3nt: TGTGCCAGCACGGGACAGGGGAAAAACATTCAGTACTTC
CDR3aa: CASTGQGKNIQYF

abundance: -
j_gene: TRBJ2-3
v_gene: TRBV7-3
d_gene: TRBD2
CDR3nt: TGTGCCAGCAGCTCCATCGGGGGGACTTTAAGCACAGATACGCAGTATTTT
CDR3aa: CASSSIGGTLSTDTQYF

abundance: few
j_gene: TRBJ1-4
v_gene: TRBV18
d_gene: -
CDR3nt: TGTGCCAGCTCACCGAGGCATAATGAAAAACTGTTTTTT
CDR3aa: CASSPRHNEKLFF

abundance: few
j_gene: TRBJ1-2
v_gene: TRBV7-9
d_gene: -
CDR3nt: TGTGCCAGCAGCCCCTACCCTCCTACCCATGGCTACACCTTC
CDR3aa: CASSPYPPTHGYTF

abundance: -
j_gene: TRBJ1-2
v_gene: TRBV7-8
d_gene: TRBD1
CDR3nt: TGTGCCAGCAGCTTACGGGGCAGGGGGCACGGTGGCTACACCTTC
CDR3aa: CASSLRGRGHGGYTF

abundance: -
j_gene: TRBJ1-1
v_gene: TRBV28
d_gene: -
CDR3nt: TGTGCCAGCAGTTACATGGGCAGAGCTTTCTTT
CDR3aa: CASSYMGRAFF

abundance: -
j_gene: TRBJ2-5
v_gene: TRBV28
d_gene: -
CDR3nt: TGTGCCAGCAGGGGCAGGGAAGGGTTGGAGACCCAGTACTTC
CDR3aa: CASRGREGLETQYF

abundance: -
j_gene: TRBJ1-2
v_gene: TRBV2
d_gene: -
CDR3nt: TGTGCCAGCAGTGAACTAAGTACGTATGGCTACATCTTC
CDR3aa: CASSELSTYGYIF

abundance: -
j_gene: TRBJ2-1
v_gene: TRBV29-1
d_gene: -
CDR3nt: TGCAGCGTTGAATCGGGGGCTTGCCCCTTC
CDR3aa: CSVESGACPF

abundance: -
j_gene: TRBJ1-1
v_gene: TRBV12-3/TRBV12-4
d_gene: -
CDR3nt: TGTGCCAGCAGTTTTCTCCAGGAGGGCACTGAAGCTTTCTTT
CDR3aa: CASSFLQEGTEAFF

abundance: -
j_gene: TRBJ2-2
v_gene: TRBV12-3/TRBV12-4
d_gene: -
CDR3nt: TGTGCCAGCAGTGACGGGGCGAACACCGGGGAGCTGTTTTTT
CDR3aa: CASSDGANTGELFF

abundance: -
j_gene: TRBJ1-5
v_gene: TRBV20-1
d_gene: -
CDR3nt: TGCAGTGCCCGAGAAAGGGGTGAACGCAATCAGCCCCAGCATTTT
CDR3aa: CSARERGERNQPQHF

abundance: few
j_gene: TRBJ1-4
v_gene: TRBV7-9
d_gene: -
CDR3nt: TGTGCCAGCAGCTTAGCGTTCGCAGAAGGGAAGGGAAAACTGTTTTTT
CDR3aa: CASSLAFAEGKGKLFF

abundance: -
j_gene: TRBJ1-1
v_gene: TRBV30
d_gene: -
CDR3nt: TGTGCCTGCCTAGCGCCGAAGCCTTTCTTT
CDR3aa: CACLAPKPFF

abundance: few
j_gene: TRBJ1-5
v_gene: TRBV12-3/TRBV12-4
d_gene: -
CDR3nt: TGTGCCAGCAGGGCAGGGTCCCAGCCCCAGCATTTT
CDR3aa: CASRAGSQPQHF

abundance: -
j_gene: TRBJ2-4
v_gene: TRBV6-2/TRBV6-3
d_gene: -
CDR3nt: TGTGCCAGCAGTCAGTTGGCGCTTTCCAAAAACATTCAGTACTTC
CDR3aa: CASSQLALSKNIQYF

abundance: few
j_gene: TRBJ2-3
v_gene: TRBV15
d_gene: -
CDR3nt: TGTGCCACCAGTAGGCAGAAACTAAGCACAGATACGCAGTATTTT
CDR3aa: CATSRQKLSTDTQYF

abundance: -
j_gene: TRBJ2-6
v_gene: TRBV20-1
d_gene: -
CDR3nt: TGCAGTGCTAGTCGCGGGGCCAACGTCCTGACTTTC
CDR3aa: CSASRGANVLTF

abundance: once
j_gene: TRBJ2-1
v_gene: TRBV5-1
d_gene: TRBD2
CDR3nt: TGCGCCAGCAGCCCGAGGACTAGCGGGGCGTACTCCTACAATGAGCAGTTCTTC
CDR3aa: CASSPRTSGAYSYNEQFF

abundance: -
j_gene: TRBJ1-2
v_gene: TRBV6-1
d_gene: TRBD1
CDR3nt: TGTGCCAGCAGGACCGGGACAGGGCCCGGACCTATAGGCTACACCTTC
CDR3aa: CASRTGTGPGPIGYTF